This T cell receptor beta chain is drawn from a study of cytotoxic CD8 clonotypes in ibrutinib-treated CLL. The study's findings and limits: Higher clonality was seen at ibrutinib response and a return toward baseline at progression. The study sampled sustained-remission and progressing patients at different times. Baseline clonality, above age-matched healthy donor levels, tracked circulating CD8+ T-cell counts. Among the clonotypes, public ones were uncommon and contracted or held stable on treatment.

The protocol was immunoSEQ multiplex PCR, while the TCRdb copy is restricted to in-frame clones and leaves out a portion. The sample lists some 310,000 clones, just under 80% occurring once. On this clone itself: Its target is unknown.

Trimming removed 0 bases at V and 4 bases at J, with 9 bases between. CDR1 and CDR2 from the germline V gene are GTSNPN and SVGIG (reference sequence). This CDR3 region has 14 residues. This TCR was sampled from a human donor with chronic lymphocytic leukemia. This chain connects TRBV30 to TRBJ2-2; D may be TRBD2 (5 bases). Source: PBMCs, taken before ibrutinib treatment. CDR3 protein: CAWSVAGVTGELFF. The CDR3 DNA sequence: TGTGCCTGGAGTGTAGCCGGGGTCACCGGGGAGCTGTTTTTT.